The present T cell receptor beta chain was sequenced within a study of neoadjuvant anti-PD-1 for oral cavity cancer. Generated by immunoSEQ multiplex PCR, the TCRdb table keeps only in-frame clones and is missing some. The profile shows around 10,000 clones, roughly 67% of them singletons. General observations from the study: Expansion of preexisting intratumoral clones was suggested to aid response.

Described time point: after neoadjuvant nivolumab, at surgical resection. These oral cavity squamous cell carcinomas were HPV-negative and locally advanced. This clone was seen only a few times. Its antigen is as yet unknown. The sequencing used tumor tissue, collected after nivolumab (anti-PD-1) treatment. The TCR was taken from a person aged 35 to 85 with oral cavity squamous cell carcinoma.

CDR3 nucleotide sequence: TGCAGCGTTGAATTAGCGGGAGTTTCGAAGTTCTTC. Amino acids: CSVELAGVSKFF. The V call is TRBV29-1, the J call TRBJ2-1; TRBD2 matches 9 bases. CDR1 and CDR2 from the germline V gene are SQVTM and ANQGSEA. The CDR3 spans 12 residues. The junction had 7 bases not matched to a gene; V was cut back by 2 bases and J by 14 bases.